The rows below give T cell receptor beta chains drawn from one sample of a study of CD8 T cells in ankylosing spondylitis. TCRdb re-called the 5' RACE reads through MiXCR, storing one row per CDR3 protein. The sample holds 670,000 or so distinct CDR3 sequences; roughly 20% are singletons and the top ten take 19%. The specimen sequenced was blood, either unsorted or a sorted T cell fraction (not recorded which). The receptor set was obtained from a male donor with ankylosing spondylitis. The CDR3 runs from the conserved cysteine through the conserved F or W. A D gene is named only where the DNA matches it firmly. Some rows have no size entry. The others give once, few or many, or a class for an expanded clone.

TRBJ2-3 TRBV7-3 TRBD1 few CASSLLRGQGRDTQYF TGTGCCAGCAGCTTACTTCGAGGACAGGGTAGAGATACGCAGTATTTT
TRBJ1-2 TRBV12-3/TRBV12-4 NA NA CASSLEGLEGYTF TGTGCCAGCAGTTTAGAGGGACTTGAGGGCTACACCTTC
TRBJ2-5 TRBV20-1 NA NA CSAREAVSQETQYF TGCAGTGCTAGAGAAGCGGTGAGCCAAGAGACCCAGTACTTC
TRBJ1-1 TRBV20-1 NA few CSAREGGTSVEAFF TGCAGTGCTAGAGAAGGGGGAACGAGTGTTGAAGCTTTCTTT
TRBJ2-3 TRBV12-3/TRBV12-4 NA NA CASRRDLDTQYF TGTGCCAGCCGGCGGGACTTAGATACGCAGTATTTT
TRBJ1-5 TRBV2 NA few CASSDSGSDQPQHF TGTGCCAGCAGTGATTCAGGGAGCGATCAGCCCCAGCATTTT
TRBJ2-2 TRBV12-3/TRBV12-4 NA NA CASNPGWGIQGTGELFF TGTGCCAGCAATCCCGGGTGGGGGATTCAAGGAACCGGGGAGCTGTTTTTT
TRBJ2-5 TRBV7-9 NA few CASSPPKDSETQYF TGTGCCAGCAGCCCCCCCAAGGACAGTGAGACCCAGTACTTC
TRBJ2-5 TRBV15 NA few CATRRLGGNKETQYF TGTGCCACCAGGAGACTGGGGGGAAATAAAGAGACCCAGTACTTC
TRBJ2-1 TRBV12-3/TRBV12-4 NA NA CASSRSGHGLDEQFF TGTGCCAGCAGTAGATCCGGACATGGGCTGGATGAGCAGTTCTTC
TRBJ1-5 TRBV6-2/TRBV6-3 NA NA CASSSVTPSGNQPQHF TGTGCCAGCAGTTCCGTGACCCCAAGTGGCAATCAGCCCCAGCATTTT
TRBJ1-1 TRBV7-2 NA few CASSVGVGEAFF TGTGCCAGCAGCGTCGGGGTCGGTGAAGCTTTCTTT
TRBJ1-1 TRBV6-1 NA NA CASSARGALEAFF TGTGCCAGCAGTGCCCGAGGGGCCCTTGAAGCTTTCTTT
TRBJ1-1 TRBV7-2 TRBD1 NA CASSSQDRGSEAFF TGTGCCAGCAGCAGCCAGGACAGGGGGAGTGAAGCTTTCTTT
TRBJ2-7 TRBV7-2 TRBD2 many CASSLGLAGEQYF TGTGCCAGCAGCTTAGGACTAGCGGGTGAGCAGTACTTC
TRBJ1-1 TRBV5-6 NA few CASSLQDLNTEAFF TGTGCCAGCAGCTTGCAGGATCTGAACACTGAAGCTTTCTTT